This T cell receptor beta chain emerged from a study of monozygotic twins with inflammatory bowel disease. Overall study results and limits: Whether twins were concordant or discordant made no difference to repertoire similarity, possibly from limited power. Among IBD patients, fewer clonotypes were shared with others than among healthy twins, especially with disease activity.

Details on this clonotype: Its antigen is unidentified.

The CDR3 length is 15 residues. The germline CDR1 and CDR2 sequences are SGHTA and FQGNSA. TCRdb reanalyzed the 5' RACE reads, giving one entry per CDR3 protein sequence and no DNA. This table holds about 380,000 distinct CDR3 sequences. The specimen sequenced was blood. This TCR was sampled from a human donor with ulcerative colitis or Crohn's disease, or a healthy co-twin of an affected twin (not recorded which). The chain joins TRBV7-2 to TRBJ1-1; TCRdb proposes TRBD1, but this gene call is untestable without DNA. CDR3 sequence: CASSPRGTVNTEAFF.